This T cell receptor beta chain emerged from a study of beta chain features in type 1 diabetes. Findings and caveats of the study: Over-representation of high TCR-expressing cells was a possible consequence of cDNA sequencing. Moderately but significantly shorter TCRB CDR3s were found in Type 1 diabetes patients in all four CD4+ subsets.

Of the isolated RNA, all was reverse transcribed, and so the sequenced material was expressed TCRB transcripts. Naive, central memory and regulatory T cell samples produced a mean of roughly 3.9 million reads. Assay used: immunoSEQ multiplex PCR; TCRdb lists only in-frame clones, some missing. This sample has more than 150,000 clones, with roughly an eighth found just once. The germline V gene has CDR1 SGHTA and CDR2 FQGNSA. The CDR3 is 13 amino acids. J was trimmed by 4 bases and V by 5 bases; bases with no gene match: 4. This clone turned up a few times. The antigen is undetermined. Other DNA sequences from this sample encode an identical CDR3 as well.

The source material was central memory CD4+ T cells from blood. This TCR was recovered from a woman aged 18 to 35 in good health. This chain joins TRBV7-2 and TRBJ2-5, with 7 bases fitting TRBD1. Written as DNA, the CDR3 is TGTGCCAGCAGCCCGGGACAGCGAGAGACCCAGTACTTC. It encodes CASSPGQRETQYF.